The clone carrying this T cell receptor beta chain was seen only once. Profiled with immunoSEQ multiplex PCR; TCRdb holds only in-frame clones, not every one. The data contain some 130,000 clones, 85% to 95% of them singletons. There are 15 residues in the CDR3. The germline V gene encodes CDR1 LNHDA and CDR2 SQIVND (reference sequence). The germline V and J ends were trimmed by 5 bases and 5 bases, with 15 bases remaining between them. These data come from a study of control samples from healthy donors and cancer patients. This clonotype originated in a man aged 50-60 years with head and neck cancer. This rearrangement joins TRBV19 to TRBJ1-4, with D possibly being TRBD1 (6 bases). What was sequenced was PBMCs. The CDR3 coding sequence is TGTGCCAGTAGTCCCCCGGGACACTTGAATGAAAAACTGTTTTTT. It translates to CASSPPGHLNEKLFF.